This TCR beta chain was obtained from a study of cytomegalovirus exposure and HLA in healthy donors. PCR employed 60 Vbeta and 13 Jbeta primers. Libraries were prepared by immunoSEQ multiplex PCR; TCRdb keeps only in-frame clonotypes and omits some of them. The sample includes about 82,000 clones, around 70% seen only once; the top ten take 20% to 25%. Sequences were obtained from PBMCs. This sequence was found in a young man in good health and CMV-seropositive.

CDR3 sequence (DNA): TGTGCCAGCATCAAACCTCCGACAGGGGTGATTAAAGATCAGCCCCAGCATTTT. It specifies CASIKPPTGVIKDQPQHF. This chain links TRBV5-6 with TRBJ1-5, with TRBD1 matching 8 bases. Germline values: CDR1 SGHDT, CDR2 YYEEEE. The CDR3 has 18 amino acids. The V gene end was trimmed by 6 bases and the J gene end by 5 bases; junction bases not matched to a gene: 19.